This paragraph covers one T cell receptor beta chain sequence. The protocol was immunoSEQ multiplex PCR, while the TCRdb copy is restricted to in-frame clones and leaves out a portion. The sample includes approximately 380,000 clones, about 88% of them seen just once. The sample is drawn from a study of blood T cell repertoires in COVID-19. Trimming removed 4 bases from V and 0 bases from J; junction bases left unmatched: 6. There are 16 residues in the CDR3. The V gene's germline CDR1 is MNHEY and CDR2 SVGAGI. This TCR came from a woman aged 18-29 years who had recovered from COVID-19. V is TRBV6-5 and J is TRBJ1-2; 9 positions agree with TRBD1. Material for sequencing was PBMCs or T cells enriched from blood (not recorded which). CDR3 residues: CASSFTRQGANYGYTF. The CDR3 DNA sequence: TGTGCCAGCAGTTTTACCCGACAGGGGGCTAACTATGGCTACACCTTC.